The sequence of this T cell receptor (beta chain) was determined in a study of T cell clonality in common variable immunodeficiency. This clone was recorded at least ten times. Its cognate antigen is unknown. The observed sequence ends 3 residues before the CDR3 terminus, with the missing tail filled in from the germline J gene. Study findings and constraints: Compared with controls, CVID subjects had fewer shared TCRbeta clones.

V was shortened by 1 base and J by 8 bases, with 9 bases between the two germline ends. The V gene's germline CDR1 is DFQATT and CDR2 SNEGSKA (reference sequence). This CDR3 region has 12 residues. Sequencing input was equivalent genomic DNA from CVID and controls. Profiled with immunoSEQ multiplex PCR; TCRdb holds only in-frame clones, not every one. The specimen has about 50,000 clones, none found just once. The chain recombines TRBV20-1 with TRBJ2-1; no clear D gene. The sequenced sample was peripheral blood mononuclear cells. This receptor was taken from a person aged 18 to 70 in good health. The CDR3 bases that were read are TGCAGTGCTAGAGCCCCTAACCATGAG. This encodes CSARAPNHE. The whole CDR3 sequence is CSARAPNHEQFF.